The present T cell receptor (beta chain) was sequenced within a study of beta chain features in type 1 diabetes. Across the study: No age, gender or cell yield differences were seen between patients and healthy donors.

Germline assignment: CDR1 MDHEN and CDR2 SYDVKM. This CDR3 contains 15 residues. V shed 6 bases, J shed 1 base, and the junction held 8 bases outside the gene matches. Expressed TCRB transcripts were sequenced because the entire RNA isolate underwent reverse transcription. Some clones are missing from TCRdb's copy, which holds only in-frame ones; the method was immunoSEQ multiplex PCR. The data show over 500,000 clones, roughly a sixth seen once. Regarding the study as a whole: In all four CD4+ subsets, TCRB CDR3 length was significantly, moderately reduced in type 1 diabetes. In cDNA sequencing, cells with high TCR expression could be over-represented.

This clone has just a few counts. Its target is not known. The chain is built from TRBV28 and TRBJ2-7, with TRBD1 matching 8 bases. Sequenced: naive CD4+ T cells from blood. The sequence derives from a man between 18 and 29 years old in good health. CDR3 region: CASREQGARSYEQYF. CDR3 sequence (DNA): TGTGCCAGCAGAGAGCAGGGGGCTAGATCCTACGAGCAGTACTTC. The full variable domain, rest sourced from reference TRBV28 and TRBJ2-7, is DVKVTQSSRYLVKRTGEKVFLECVQDMDHENMFWYRQDPGLGLRLIYFSYDVKMKEKGDIPEGYSVSREKKERFSLILESASTNQTSMYLCASREQGARSYEQYFGPGTRLTVT.